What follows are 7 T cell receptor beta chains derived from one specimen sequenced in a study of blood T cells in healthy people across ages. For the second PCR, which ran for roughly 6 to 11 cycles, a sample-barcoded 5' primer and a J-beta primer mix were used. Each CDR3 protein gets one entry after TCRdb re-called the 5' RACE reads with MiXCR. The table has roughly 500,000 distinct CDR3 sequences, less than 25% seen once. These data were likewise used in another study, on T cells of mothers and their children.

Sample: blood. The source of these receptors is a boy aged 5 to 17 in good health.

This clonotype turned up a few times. This CDR3 reads CASSTQFGWSSYNEQFF. DNA for the CDR3: TGTGCCAGCAGCACCCAGTTCGGGTGGAGCTCCTACAATGAGCAGTTCTTC. The rearrangement joins TRBV21-1 to TRBJ2-1. TRBV21-1 is tagged as a pseudogene. CDR3 length: 17 amino acids.

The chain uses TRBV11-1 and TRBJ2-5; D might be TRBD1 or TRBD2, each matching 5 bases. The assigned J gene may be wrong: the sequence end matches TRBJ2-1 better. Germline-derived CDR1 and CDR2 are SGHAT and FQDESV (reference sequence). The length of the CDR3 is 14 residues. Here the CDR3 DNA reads TGTGCCAGCAGTCAGGGAGCTGCCCACAATGAGCAGTTCTTC. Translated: CASSQGAAHNEQFF.

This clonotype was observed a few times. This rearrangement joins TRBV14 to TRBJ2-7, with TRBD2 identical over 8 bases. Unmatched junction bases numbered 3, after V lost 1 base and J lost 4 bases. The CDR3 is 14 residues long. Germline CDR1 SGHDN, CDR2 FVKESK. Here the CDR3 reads CASSQGLARYEQYF. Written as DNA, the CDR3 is TGTGCCAGCAGCCAAGGACTAGCGAGGTACGAGCAGTACTTC.

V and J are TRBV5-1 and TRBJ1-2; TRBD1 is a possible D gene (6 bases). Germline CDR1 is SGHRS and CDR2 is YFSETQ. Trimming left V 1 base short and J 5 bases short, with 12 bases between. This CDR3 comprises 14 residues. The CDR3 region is CASSLNGQSYGYTF. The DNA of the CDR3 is TGCGCCAGCAGCTTGAACGGACAGTCGTATGGCTACACCTTC.

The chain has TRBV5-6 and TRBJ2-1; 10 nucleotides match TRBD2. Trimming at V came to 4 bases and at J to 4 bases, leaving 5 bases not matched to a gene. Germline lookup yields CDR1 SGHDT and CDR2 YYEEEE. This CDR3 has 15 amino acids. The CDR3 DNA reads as TGTGCCAGCAGCCCACTAGCGGGGAAGTACAATGAGCAGTTCTTC. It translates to CASSPLAGKYNEQFF.

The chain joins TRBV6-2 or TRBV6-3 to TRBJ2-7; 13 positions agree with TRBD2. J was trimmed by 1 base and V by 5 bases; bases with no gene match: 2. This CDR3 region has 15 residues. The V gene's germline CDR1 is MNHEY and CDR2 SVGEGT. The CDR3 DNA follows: TGTGCCAGCAGTGTGGGACTAGCGGGGTCCTACGAGCAGTACTTC. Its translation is CASSVGLAGSYEQYF.

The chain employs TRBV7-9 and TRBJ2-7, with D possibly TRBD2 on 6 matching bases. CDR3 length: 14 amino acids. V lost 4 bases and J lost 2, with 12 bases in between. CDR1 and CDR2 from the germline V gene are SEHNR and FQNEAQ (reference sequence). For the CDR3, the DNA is TGTGCCAGCAGCTATGGGGGGTTTACCTACGAGCAGTACTTC. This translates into CASSYGGFTYEQYF.